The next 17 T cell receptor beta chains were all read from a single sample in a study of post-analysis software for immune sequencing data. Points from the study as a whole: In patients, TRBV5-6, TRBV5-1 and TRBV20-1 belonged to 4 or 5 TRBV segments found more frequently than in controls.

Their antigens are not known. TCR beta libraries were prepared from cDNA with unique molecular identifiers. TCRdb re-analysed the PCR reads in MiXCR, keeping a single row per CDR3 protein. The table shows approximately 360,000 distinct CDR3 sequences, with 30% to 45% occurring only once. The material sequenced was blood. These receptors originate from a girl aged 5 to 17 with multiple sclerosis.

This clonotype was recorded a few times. CDR3 region: CASSEAPGGHYGYTF. The CDR3 nucleotides read TGTGCCAGCAGTGAAGCGCCAGGGGGGCACTATGGCTACACCTTC. The chain employs TRBV6-1 and TRBJ1-2; 7 positions match TRBD1. The V gene end was trimmed by 0 bases and the J gene end by 3 bases; junction bases not matched to a gene: 4. This CDR3 has 15 residues. Looked up from germline, CDR1 is MNHNS and CDR2 is SASEGT.

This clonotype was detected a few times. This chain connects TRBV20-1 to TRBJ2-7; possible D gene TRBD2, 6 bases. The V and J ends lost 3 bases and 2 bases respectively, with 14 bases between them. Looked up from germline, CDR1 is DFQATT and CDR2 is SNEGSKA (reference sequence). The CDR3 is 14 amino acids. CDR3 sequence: CSASGSEEPYEQYF. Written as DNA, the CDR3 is TGCAGTGCTAGCGGGAGCGAGGAACCCTACGAGCAGTACTTC.

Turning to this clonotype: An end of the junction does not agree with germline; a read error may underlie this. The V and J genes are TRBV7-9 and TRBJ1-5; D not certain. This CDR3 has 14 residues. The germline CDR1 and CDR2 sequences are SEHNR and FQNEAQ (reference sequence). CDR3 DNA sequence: TGTGCCAGCAGCGCCGTGAGTAGCAATCAGCCCCGGCATTTT. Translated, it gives CASSAVSSNQPRHF.

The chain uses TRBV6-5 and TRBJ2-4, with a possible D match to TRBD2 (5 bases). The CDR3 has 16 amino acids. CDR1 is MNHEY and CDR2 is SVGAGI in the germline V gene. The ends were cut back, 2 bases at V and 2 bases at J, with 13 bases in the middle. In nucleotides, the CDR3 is TGTGCCAGCAGTTACCGGCGAGGAGGAACCAAAAACATTCAGTACTTC. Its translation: CASSYRRGGTKNIQYF.

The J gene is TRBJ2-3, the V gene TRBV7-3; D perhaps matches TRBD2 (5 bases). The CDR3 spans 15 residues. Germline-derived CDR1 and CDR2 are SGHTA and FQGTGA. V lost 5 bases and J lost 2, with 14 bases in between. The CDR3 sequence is CASSRRGHTTDTQYF. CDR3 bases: TGTGCCAGCAGCAGACGCGGGCATACCACAGATACGCAGTATTTT.

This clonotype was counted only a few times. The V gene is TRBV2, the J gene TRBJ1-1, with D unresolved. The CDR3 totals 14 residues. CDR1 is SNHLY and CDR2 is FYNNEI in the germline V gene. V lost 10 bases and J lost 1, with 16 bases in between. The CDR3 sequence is CATQAESTNTEAFF. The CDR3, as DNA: TGTGCCACCCAAGCGGAATCTACGAACACTGAAGCTTTCTTT.

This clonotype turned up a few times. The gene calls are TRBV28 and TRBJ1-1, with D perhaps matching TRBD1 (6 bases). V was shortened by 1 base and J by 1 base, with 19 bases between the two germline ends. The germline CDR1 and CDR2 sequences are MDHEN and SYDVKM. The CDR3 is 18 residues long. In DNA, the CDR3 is TGTGCCAGCAGTTTATCGGGTACCTCGGGGGCGAGGAACACTGAAGCTTTCTTT. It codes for CASSLSGTSGARNTEAFF.

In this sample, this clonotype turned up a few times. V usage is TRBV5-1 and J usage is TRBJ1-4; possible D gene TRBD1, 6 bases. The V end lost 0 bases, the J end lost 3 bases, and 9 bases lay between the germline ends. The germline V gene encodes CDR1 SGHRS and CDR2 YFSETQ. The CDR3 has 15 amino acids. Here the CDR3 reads CASSLDRAANEKLFF. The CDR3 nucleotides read TGCGCCAGCAGCTTGGACAGGGCGGCTAATGAAAAACTGTTTTTT.

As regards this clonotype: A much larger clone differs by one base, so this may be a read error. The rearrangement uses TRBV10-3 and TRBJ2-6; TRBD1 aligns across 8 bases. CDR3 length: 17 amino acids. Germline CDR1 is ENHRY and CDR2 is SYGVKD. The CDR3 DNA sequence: TGTGCCATCAGCCGGGGACAGGCGACATCTGGGGCCAACGTCCCGACTTTC. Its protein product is CAISRGQATSGANVPTF.

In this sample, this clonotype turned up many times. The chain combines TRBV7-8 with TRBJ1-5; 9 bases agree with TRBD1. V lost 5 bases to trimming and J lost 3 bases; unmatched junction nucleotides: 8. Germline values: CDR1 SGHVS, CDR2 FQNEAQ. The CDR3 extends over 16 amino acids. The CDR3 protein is CASSREDRGSNQPQHF. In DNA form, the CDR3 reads TGTGCCAGCAGCCGAGAGGACAGGGGCTCCAATCAGCCCCAGCATTTT.

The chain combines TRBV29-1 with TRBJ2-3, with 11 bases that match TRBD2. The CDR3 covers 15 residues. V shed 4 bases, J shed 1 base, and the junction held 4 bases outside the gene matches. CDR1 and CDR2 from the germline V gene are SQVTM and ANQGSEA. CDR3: CSVALLAGGTDTQYF. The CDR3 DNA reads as TGCAGCGTTGCCTTACTAGCGGGGGGCACAGATACGCAGTATTTT.

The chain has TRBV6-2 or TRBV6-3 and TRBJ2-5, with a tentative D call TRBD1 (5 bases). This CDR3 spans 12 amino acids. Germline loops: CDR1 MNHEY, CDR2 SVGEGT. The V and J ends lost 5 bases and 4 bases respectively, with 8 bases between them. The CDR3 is CASSNTGETQYF. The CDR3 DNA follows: TGTGCCAGCAGTAACACAGGAGAGACCCAGTACTTC.

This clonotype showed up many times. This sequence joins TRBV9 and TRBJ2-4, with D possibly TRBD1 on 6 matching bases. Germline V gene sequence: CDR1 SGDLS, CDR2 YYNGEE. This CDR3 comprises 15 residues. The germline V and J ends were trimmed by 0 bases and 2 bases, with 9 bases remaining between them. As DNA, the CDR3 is TGTGCCAGCAGCGTAGAAGGACAGCCCAAAAACATTCAGTACTTC. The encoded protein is CASSVEGQPKNIQYF.

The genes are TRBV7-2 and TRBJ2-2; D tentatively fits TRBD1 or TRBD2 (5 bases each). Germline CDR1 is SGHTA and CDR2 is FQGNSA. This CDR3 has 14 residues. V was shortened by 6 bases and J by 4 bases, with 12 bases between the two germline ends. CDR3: CASRLDGGTGELFF. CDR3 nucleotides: TGTGCCAGCAGGCTAGATGGGGGCACCGGGGAGCTGTTTTTT.

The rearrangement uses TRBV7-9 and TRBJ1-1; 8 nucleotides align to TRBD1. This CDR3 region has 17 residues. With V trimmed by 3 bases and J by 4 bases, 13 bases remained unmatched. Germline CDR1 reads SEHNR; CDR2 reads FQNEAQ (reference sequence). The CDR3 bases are TGTGCCAGCAGCTTTCCCCTCAGGGGGCCGGGTTTCACTGAAGCTTTCTTT. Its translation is CASSFPLRGPGFTEAFF.

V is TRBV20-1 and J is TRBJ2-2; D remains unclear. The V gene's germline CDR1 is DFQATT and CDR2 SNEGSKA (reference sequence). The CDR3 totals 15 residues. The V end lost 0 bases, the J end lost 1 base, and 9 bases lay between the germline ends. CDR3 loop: CSARDPGLNTGELFF. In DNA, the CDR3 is TGCAGTGCTAGAGATCCAGGATTGAACACCGGGGAGCTGTTTTTT.

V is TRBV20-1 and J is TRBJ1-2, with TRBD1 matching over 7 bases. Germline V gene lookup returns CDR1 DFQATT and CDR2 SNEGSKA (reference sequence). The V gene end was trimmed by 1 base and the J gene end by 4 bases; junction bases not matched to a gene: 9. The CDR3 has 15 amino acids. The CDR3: CSARVTRDRAYGYTF. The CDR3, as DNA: TGCAGTGCTAGAGTTACCCGGGACAGAGCCTATGGCTACACCTTC.